This entry features one T cell receptor (beta chain) sequence. Its specificity is unknown. A second roughly 7 to 12 cycle PCR used barcoded and J-beta primers. With 12 random nucleotides, a template-switch adaptor tagged each individual cDNA molecule. TCRdb used MiXCR to reprocess the 5' RACE reads, holding one entry per CDR3 protein. The sample lists 1.8 million or so distinct CDR3 sequences, 35% to 50% occurring once. The entry originates in a study of blood T cells in healthy people across ages. Study results and caveats: Age showed a roughly linear inverse relationship with TCR beta diversity per million T cells. Long-lived donors carried more naive CD4+ cells and greater diversity than aged donors. Because donor CMV status was unknown, expanded clonotype changes were possibly confounded.

Germline assignment: CDR1 SGHAT and CDR2 FQNNGV. Trimming cost V 5 bases and J 3 bases; bases outside gene matches: 10. This CDR3 is 15 amino acids long. The TCR originated in a human donor in good health. The specimen was blood. The chain uses TRBV11-2 and TRBJ2-7; 7 bases fit TRBD1. The CDR3 DNA reads as TGTGCCAGCAGCGGGGGACAGAACCCATTCTACGAGCAGTACTTC. Translation: CASSGGQNPFYEQYF.